Shown below are 9 T cell receptor beta chains from a single sample sequenced in a study of pediatric ulcerative colitis. Profiled with immunoSEQ multiplex PCR; TCRdb holds only in-frame clones, not every one. The data hold 4,500 to 5,500 clones, with 89% observed a single time. Sequencing used blood. The receptor source for this set is a boy younger than 18 with mild ulcerative colitis.

The chain has TRBV5-6 and TRBJ1-2; weak D call: TRBD1 (5 bases). With 4 bases removed from V and 4 bases from J, the gap between germline ends came to 14 bases. The V gene's germline CDR1 is SGHDT and CDR2 YYEEEE. CDR3 length equals 14 residues. The CDR3 spells CASSPLRDAYGYTF. The CDR3 region has the DNA TGTGCCAGCAGCCCACTCAGGGATGCCTATGGCTACACCTTC.

The V gene is TRBV21-1, the J gene TRBJ2-7; TRBD2, the table's D call, was not compared with the DNA. TRBV21-1 is a known pseudogene. The CDR3 runs to 20 residues. Here the CDR3 DNA reads TGTGCCAGCAGCAAAACCAGACTAGCGGGAGGACCGAACTACTCCTACGAGCAGTACTTC. It specifies CASSKTRLAGGPNYSYEQYF.

The rearrangement uses TRBV11-1 and TRBJ2-1; D may be TRBD1 or TRBD2 (5 bases each). This CDR3 has 15 residues. V lost 3 bases to trimming and J lost 7 bases, with 16 bases between them. Germline V gives CDR1 SGHAT, CDR2 FQDESV (reference sequence). The CDR3 spells CASSFRTGTWNEQFF. In DNA form, the CDR3 reads TGTGCCAGCAGCTTTAGAACGGGGACCTGGAATGAGCAGTTCTTC.

V and J are TRBV2 and TRBJ2-2; 10 bases are a match to TRBD2. This CDR3 is built from 15 residues. V was pared by 5 bases and J by 6 bases, with 6 bases of the junction left unmatched. The germline V gene has CDR1 SNHLY and CDR2 FYNNEI. CDR3 amino acids: CASSPLAGVAGELFF. The CDR3 region has the DNA TGTGCCAGCAGTCCTCTAGCGGGAGTGGCCGGGGAGCTGTTTTTT.

This chain joins TRBV14 and TRBJ2-1, with 7 bases matching TRBD2. J was trimmed by 10 bases and V by 0 bases; bases with no gene match: 9. Germline V gene sequence: CDR1 SGHDN, CDR2 FVKESK. The CDR3 is 15 amino acids. In DNA form, the CDR3 reads TGTGCCAGCAGCCAAGATTCTGCGGGGGTACGGGAGCAGTTCTTC. This codes for CASSQDSAGVREQFF.

The chain uses TRBV18 and TRBJ1-1; D call uncertain. The CDR3 spans 12 residues. Germline assignment: CDR1 KGHSH and CDR2 LQKENI. Trimming removed 2 bases from V and 8 bases from J, with 9 bases in between. The CDR3 region has the DNA TGTGCCAGCTCACCATCTCGCAAGGAAGCTTTCTTT. Protein sequence: CASSPSRKEAFF. The full variable domain, in which reference TRBV18 and TRBJ1-1 provide the parts outside the CDR3, is NAGVMQNPRHLVRRRGQEARLRCSPMKGHSHVYWYRQLPEEGLKFMVYLQKENIIDESGMPKERFSAEFPKEGPSILRIQQVVRGDSAAYFCASSPSRKEAFFGQGTRLTVV.

A few counts support this clone. The chain employs TRBV4-2 and TRBJ2-2; 11 positions agree with TRBD2. V was clipped by 3 bases and J by 3 bases; unmatched bases: 0. Germline CDR1 LGHNA, CDR2 YNFKEQ. The CDR3 is 15 residues long. CDR3 nucleotides: TGTGCCAGCAGCCAGGGACTAGCGGACACCGGGGAGCTGTTTTTT. It encodes CASSQGLADTGELFF.

The rearrangement links TRBV2 to TRBJ2-1; maybe TRBD1 (5 bases). The CDR3 has 12 amino acids. Trimming took off 6 bases at V and 6 bases at J, with 9 bases between the two ends. Looked up from germline, CDR1 is SNHLY and CDR2 is FYNNEI. The chain's CDR3 is CASSLTGNEQFF. The CDR3, as DNA: TGTGCCAGCAGCCTAACAGGCAATGAGCAGTTCTTC.

Worth noting for this clone: No conserved phenylalanine or tryptophan ends this CDR3, so it is likely a read error. It is unclear where the CDR3 begins or ends on the DNA, so no DNA is shown, and the CDR3 is as TCRdb lists it. The chain links TRBV14 to TRBJ2-3; TRBD1, as called in the table, went unchecked against the DNA. The germline V gene encodes CDR1 SGHDN and CDR2 FVKESK. The CDR3 is 14 residues long, ends included. This chain's CDR3 is CASSQYLQGVTSPS.